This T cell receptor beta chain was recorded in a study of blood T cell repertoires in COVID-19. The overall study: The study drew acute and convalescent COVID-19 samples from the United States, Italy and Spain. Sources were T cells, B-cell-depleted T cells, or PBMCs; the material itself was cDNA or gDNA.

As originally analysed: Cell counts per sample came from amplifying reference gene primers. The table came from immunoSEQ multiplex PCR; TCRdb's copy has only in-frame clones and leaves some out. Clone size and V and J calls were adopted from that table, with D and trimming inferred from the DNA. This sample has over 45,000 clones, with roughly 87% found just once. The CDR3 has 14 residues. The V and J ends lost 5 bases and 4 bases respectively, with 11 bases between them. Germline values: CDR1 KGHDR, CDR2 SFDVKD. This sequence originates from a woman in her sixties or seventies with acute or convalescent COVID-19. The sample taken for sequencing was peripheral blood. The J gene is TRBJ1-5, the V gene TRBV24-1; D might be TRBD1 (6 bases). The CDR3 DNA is TGTGCCACCAGTGCGGACCAGGGGAATCAGCCCCAGCATTTT. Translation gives CATSADQGNQPQHF.